These 16 T cell receptor beta chains were sequenced from one sample in a study of blood T cell repertoires in COVID-19. Using immunoSEQ multiplex PCR, the repertoire was profiled, and TCRdb retains in-frame clones only, with some absent. The sample has a few hundred thousand clones, about 88% seen once; the top ten hold around 3%. The sample taken for sequencing was PBMCs or T cells enriched from blood (not recorded which). The receptor set was obtained from a woman in her twenties or thirties who had recovered from COVID-19.

The chain recombines TRBV4-2 with TRBJ2-7, with a weak D call TRBD1 (5 bases). Trimming pared 1 base from V and 4 bases from J, leaving 14 bases between. From germline, CDR1 is LGHNA and CDR2 YNFKEQ. CDR3 length: 15 amino acids. CDR3 region: CASSQGWQGSYEQYF. The DNA of the CDR3 is TGTGCCAGCAGCCAAGGGTGGCAGGGATCTTACGAGCAGTACTTC.

This chain connects TRBV11-2 to TRBJ1-1; TRBD1 is a possible D gene (6 bases). The germline V gene encodes CDR1 SGHAT and CDR2 FQNNGV. The V gene lost 1 base and the J gene lost 4 bases, with 19 bases spanning the gap. The CDR3 is 17 residues long. The CDR3 region has the DNA TGTGCCAGCAGCTTAGGAGGGGGACCCGGATCGGGCACTGAAGCTTTCTTT. Translation: CASSLGGGPGSGTEAFF. The whole variable domain, remainder taken from reference TRBV11-2 and TRBJ1-1, is EAGVAQSPRYKIIEKRQSVAFWCNPISGHATLYWYQQILGQGPKLLIQFQNNGVVDDSQLPKDRFSAERLKGVDSTLKIQPAKLEDSAVYLCASSLGGGPGSGTEAFFGQGTRLTVV.

This rearrangement joins TRBV27 to TRBJ2-1, with 8 bases lining up with TRBD2. CDR3 length: 17 amino acids. CDR1 and CDR2 from the germline V gene are MNHEY and SMNVEV (reference sequence). V lost 2 bases and J lost 8; bases outside the gene matches: 14. CDR3 nucleotide sequence: TGTGCCAGCAGTTTACCGGCAGGGAGCGGGAGTATCTATGAGCAGTTCTTC. Protein product: CASSLPAGSGSIYEQFF.

V usage is TRBV21-1 and J usage is TRBJ2-5; TRBD2 was called by the table and not checked on the DNA. TRBV21-1 is annotated as a pseudogene. CDR3 length: 13 residues. The CDR3 protein is CASSKVTEETQYF. The CDR3 DNA reads as TGTGCCAGCAGCAAAGTCACTGAAGAGACCCAGTACTTC.

The chain recombines TRBV29-1 with TRBJ2-1; weak D call: TRBD2 (7 bases). Trimming removed 7 bases from V and 4 bases from J, with 14 bases in between. This CDR3 spans 13 amino acids. Germline assignment: CDR1 SQVTM and CDR2 ANQGSEA. CDR3 nucleotides: TGCAGCGCGGGGGCTAGCGGATACAATGAGCAGTTCTTC. It encodes CSAGASGYNEQFF.

J is TRBJ1-1 and V is TRBV27; the D is unclear. Germline assignment: CDR1 MNHEY and CDR2 SMNVEV (reference sequence). The CDR3 is made up of 13 amino acids. V was shortened by 6 bases and J by 1 base, with 9 bases between the two germline ends. The CDR3 DNA reads TGTGCCAGCAGCTCCCGGGAGAACACTGAAGCTTTCTTT. This gives the protein CASSSRENTEAFF.

The V call is TRBV4-1, the J call TRBJ2-1; 7 bases agree with TRBD1. The CDR3 is 14 residues long. Per the germline V gene, CDR1 is MGHRA and CDR2 is YSYEKL. J gave up 4 bases and V 4 bases, and 4 bases lay outside the gene matches. CDR3: CASSRVGQYNEQFF. In DNA, the CDR3 is TGCGCCAGCAGCCGTGTGGGACAGTACAATGAGCAGTTCTTC.

Concerning this clone: Other nucleotide sequences from this sample produce the same CDR3. The V call is TRBV28, the J call TRBJ2-7, with TRBD1 matching 9 bases. Losses at the gene ends were 3 bases for V and 2 bases for J; bases not matched to a gene: 2. CDR1 is MDHEN and CDR2 is SYDVKM in the germline V gene. The CDR3 has 14 residues. CDR3 DNA sequence: TGTGCCAGCAGTTTGGGACAGGGTCCCTACGAGCAGTACTTC. Amino acid sequence: CASSLGQGPYEQYF.

The chain uses TRBV15 and TRBJ2-7; D is uncertain. Germline V gene sequence: CDR1 LNHNV, CDR2 YYDKDF (reference sequence). V shed 0 bases and J shed 1 base, with 10 bases lying between them. The CDR3 spans 15 residues. Here the CDR3 reads CATSRDLLFSYEQYF. DNA for the CDR3: TGTGCCACCAGCAGAGATCTGTTATTTTCCTACGAGCAGTACTTC.

This rearrangement joins TRBV7-9 to TRBJ1-1; 7 bases agree with TRBD1. V shed 5 bases and J 1 base; nucleotides not matched to a gene: 7. The CDR3 has 15 amino acids. Germline V gene sequence: CDR1 SEHNR, CDR2 FQNEAQ (reference sequence). The CDR3 nucleotides are TGTGCCAGCAGCCCGAGACAGGGCCAGAACACTGAAGCTTTCTTT. Translation: CASSPRQGQNTEAFF. Together with reference TRBV7-9 and TRBJ1-1, the CDR3 gives the full variable domain: DTGVSQNPRHKITKRGQNVTFRCDPISEHNRLYWYRQTLGQGPEFLTYFQNEAQLEKSRLLSDRFSAERPKGSFSTLEIQRTEQGDSAMYLCASSPRQGQNTEAFFGQGTRLTVV.

This clone was recorded a few times. The V call is TRBV16, the J call TRBJ2-1; D remains unclear. V was cut by 4 bases and J by 1 base, with 17 bases left in between. The germline gives CDR1 KGHSY, CDR2 FQNENV. The CDR3 totals 17 residues. The CDR3 region is CASSPHLVSSSYNEQFF. The CDR3 DNA reads as TGTGCCAGCAGCCCCCATCTCGTTAGCTCATCCTACAATGAGCAGTTCTTC.

This clone has a single count. V usage is TRBV28 and J usage is TRBJ2-7, with D possibly matching TRBD2 (5 bases). V lost 8 bases and J lost 6, with 17 bases in between. This CDR3 has 13 residues. The V gene's germline CDR1 is MDHEN and CDR2 SYDVKM. CDR3 sequence reads: CASGRGLLIEQYF. CDR3 bases: TGTGCCAGCGGCCGAGGACTTCTAATCGAGCAGTACTTC. The full variable domain, completed using reference TRBV28 and TRBJ2-7, is DVKVTQSSRYLVKRTGEKVFLECVQDMDHENMFWYRQDPGLGLRLIYFSYDVKMKEKGDIPEGYSVSREKKERFSLILESASTNQTSMYLCASGRGLLIEQYFGPGTRLTVT.

The rearrangement uses TRBV6-7 and TRBJ2-1; TRBD1 might be the D (6 bases). TRBV6-7 belongs to the ORF category, with a function that is uncertain. CDR3 length: 15 residues. V was clipped by 5 bases and J by 4 bases, with 15 bases between them. CDR3 coding DNA: TGTGCCAGCAGTCATCCCGGGACAAGGTACAATGAGCAGTTCTTC. It is translated as CASSHPGTRYNEQFF.

In this sample, this clone turned up once. This chain connects TRBV5-6 to TRBJ1-3; possible D gene TRBD1, 5 bases. CDR3 length: 14 residues. Trimming took off 3 bases at V and 1 base at J, with 8 bases between the two ends. Germline V lookup: CDR1 SGHDT, CDR2 YYEEEE. Here the CDR3 reads CASSSQGSGNTIYF. CDR3 in DNA: TGTGCCAGCAGCTCCCAGGGATCTGGAAACACCATATATTTT.

This rearrangement joins TRBV5-4 to TRBJ2-3; 11 nucleotides agree with TRBD2. The CDR3 covers 15 residues. The ends lost 5 bases at V and 1 base at J; junction bases unmatched: 3. The V gene's germline CDR1 is SGHNT and CDR2 YYREEE (reference sequence). CDR3 sequence: CASSLTSGGTDTQYF. CDR3 DNA sequence: TGTGCCAGCAGTTTGACTAGCGGGGGCACAGATACGCAGTATTTT.

The J gene is TRBJ1-1, the V gene TRBV11-2, with a possible D match to TRBD1 (5 bases). Germline values: CDR1 SGHAT, CDR2 FQNNGV. This CDR3 is 15 amino acids long. V shed 0 bases and J shed 1 base, with 9 bases lying between them. The CDR3 coding sequence is TGTGCCAGCAGCTTAGAAGGACAAGCGAACACTGAAGCTTTCTTT. It codes for CASSLEGQANTEAFF.